This T cell receptor (beta chain) was sequenced for a study of cytomegalovirus exposure and HLA in healthy donors. Study results and caveats: As a later analysis showed, a missense DCLRE1C variant was linked to trimming of TCR beta V- and J-genes. In a later analysis, at a false discovery rate of 0.05, under 20,000 TCR beta sequences were associated with HLA alleles. Highest at DRB1 and lowest at HLA-C, TCR association rates differed among HLA loci in a later analysis. Specific recognition of CMV antigens was confirmed in vitro for a few chains (all CMV-associated).

PCR primers comprised 60 Vbeta and 13 Jbeta primers. Assay used: immunoSEQ multiplex PCR; TCRdb lists only in-frame clones, some missing. The sample shows about 95,000 clones, around three quarters of them seen only once. From germline, CDR1 is GTSNPN and CDR2 SVGIG (reference sequence). The CDR3 totals 18 residues. The ends were cut back, 3 bases at V and 0 bases at J, with 20 bases in the middle. Notes on this clone: Its antigen is not identified.

The V gene is TRBV30, the J gene TRBJ1-4; possibly TRBD1 for D (5 bases). This receptor was obtained from a man aged 60-69 years in good health and CMV-seronegative. Sequencing was carried out using PBMCs. CDR3 sequence: CAWRKVRAAVATNEKLFF. CDR3 nucleotide sequence: TGTGCCTGGAGGAAAGTCAGGGCGGCGGTCGCAACTAATGAAAAACTGTTTTTT.